The subject of this entry is one T cell receptor (beta chain). This record comes from a study of blood T cell repertoires in COVID-19. Study as a whole: Samples representing acute and convalescent COVID-19 were sourced from the United States, Italy and Spain. PBMCs, B-cell-depleted T cells, or T cells were the source of the cDNA or gDNA that made up the material.

The CDR3 runs 15 residues. With 2 bases clipped from V and 3 bases from J, the junction kept 1 base outside the gene matches. The germline V gene encodes CDR1 SGHTA and CDR2 FQGTGA. Some clones are missing from TCRdb's copy, which holds only in-frame ones; the method was immunoSEQ multiplex PCR. The table records tens of thousands of clones, 80% to 85% of them present only once. The sequenced sample was peripheral blood. The chain recombines TRBV7-3 with TRBJ2-3, with 11 bases fitting TRBD2. This clonotype was sampled from a human donor in a cohort sampled during active COVID-19. CDR3 in DNA: TGTGCCAGCAGCTTACTAGCGGGAGGAACAGATACGCAGTATTTT. This translates into CASSLLAGGTDTQYF.